Below are 30 T cell receptor beta chains sequenced from a single sample in a study of T cell responses to AZD1222 COVID-19 vaccine. Some clones are missing from TCRdb's copy, which holds only in-frame ones; the method was immunoSEQ multiplex PCR. The sample contains 160,000 or so clones, 70% to 90% of which appear only once. The sequencing used peripheral blood, collected 28 days after the second dose of the MenACWY control vaccine. These receptors came from an adult who received the MenACWY meningococcal vaccine as a control.

The V call is TRBV9, the J call TRBJ1-5; 10 bases agree with TRBD1. Germline loops: CDR1 SGDLS, CDR2 YYNGEE. The CDR3 runs to 19 residues. V lost 0 bases, J lost 0 bases, and 9 bases stayed unmatched. CDR3 in DNA: TGTGCCAGCAGCGTAGGACGGGACAGGGGACTTTGTAGCAATCAGCCCCAGCATTTT. This translates into CASSVGRDRGLCSNQPQHF.

This chain uses TRBV27 with TRBJ2-5; a weak D match, TRBD2 (6 bases). The CDR3 has 15 amino acids. CDR1 and CDR2 from the germline V gene are MNHEY and SMNVEV (reference sequence). V lost 3 bases, J lost 5 bases, and 16 bases lay in between. CDR3 loop: CASSFSGGVGETQYF. In DNA form, the CDR3 reads TGTGCCAGCAGTTTCAGTGGAGGGGTTGGGGAGACCCAGTACTTC.

This rearrangement joins TRBV28 to TRBJ2-7; D is undetermined. Germline V gene data show CDR1 as MDHEN and CDR2 as SYDVKM. Trimming removed 4 bases from V and 2 bases from J, with 12 bases in between. The CDR3 consists of 14 residues. The CDR3 DNA is TGTGCCAGCAGTTGGTTGGCCGAGACCTACGAGCAGTACTTC. Translated, it gives CASSWLAETYEQYF.

V gene TRBV28 combines with J gene TRBJ1-1; D unclear. The CDR3 covers 15 residues. Germline CDR1 and CDR2: MDHEN and SYDVKM. V was clipped by 4 bases and J by 3 bases, with 15 bases between them. This CDR3 reads CASSSPGSRDTEAFF. The CDR3 bases are TGTGCCAGCAGTTCTCCGGGATCTAGGGACACTGAAGCTTTCTTT.

The chain carries TRBV23-1 and TRBJ1-1; TRBD1 is a possible D gene (5 bases). TRBV23-1 is marked as an open reading frame, function uncertain. Trimming pared 6 bases from V and 3 bases from J, leaving 23 bases between. CDR3 length: 17 residues. CDR3 protein: CASSLRVPALKDTEAFF. The CDR3 nucleotides are TGCGCCAGCAGCCTCAGGGTCCCGGCCTTGAAGGACACTGAAGCTTTCTTT.

This chain connects TRBV10-1 to TRBJ2-1, with 7 bases identical to TRBD2. The germline V gene encodes CDR1 WNHNN and CDR2 SYGVQD (reference sequence). V lost 5 bases to trimming and J lost 9 bases; unmatched junction nucleotides: 10. CDR3 length: 14 amino acids. CDR3 loop: CASSLYTSVSEQFF. CDR3 DNA: TGCGCCAGCAGTCTCTACACTAGCGTGAGTGAGCAGTTCTTC.

This chain connects TRBV11-2 to TRBJ2-7, with 14 positions matching TRBD2. Germline values: CDR1 SGHAT, CDR2 FQNNGV. Trimming cost V 5 bases and J 4 bases; bases outside gene matches: 7. The length of the CDR3 is 16 residues. The CDR3 here is CASSGTSGSMRYEQYF. The CDR3 coding sequence is TGTGCCAGCAGCGGGACTAGCGGGAGTATGAGGTACGAGCAGTACTTC.

V usage is TRBV19 and J usage is TRBJ2-1, with D perhaps matching TRBD2 (6 bases). V was shortened by 5 bases and J by 7 bases, with 15 bases between the two germline ends. The CDR3 contains 14 residues. Looked up from germline, CDR1 is LNHDA and CDR2 is SQIVND (reference sequence). CDR3 in DNA: TGTGCCAGTAGTCGGGACTCTCGGGAGAATGAGCAGTTCTTC. It is translated as CASSRDSRENEQFF. The whole variable domain, filled in from reference TRBV19 and TRBJ2-1, reads DGGITQSPKYLFRKEGQNVTLSCEQNLNHDAMYWYRQDPGQGLRLIYYSQIVNDFQKGDIAEGYSVSREKKESFPLTVTSAQKNPTAFYLCASSRDSRENEQFFGPGTRLTVL.

This chain connects TRBV10-3 to TRBJ1-2; possible D gene TRBD1, 6 bases. V lost 0 bases and J 1 base, leaving 9 bases between the germline ends. Germline V gives CDR1 ENHRY, CDR2 SYGVKD. This CDR3 contains 15 residues. The CDR3 DNA reads TGTGCCATCAGTGAGTCAACAGGGAATAACTATGGCTACACCTTC. It encodes CAISESTGNNYGYTF.

The chain couples TRBV7-9 to TRBJ1-6; 8 positions match TRBD1. V lost 4 bases, J lost 7 bases, and 9 bases stayed unmatched. The germline gives CDR1 SEHNR, CDR2 FQNEAQ (reference sequence). CDR3 length: 16 residues. Here the CDR3 reads CASSYRTGGRNSPLHF. The CDR3 DNA sequence: TGTGCCAGCAGCTATCGAACAGGGGGGAGGAATTCACCCCTCCACTTT.

This clone appeared a few times. V usage is TRBV27 and J usage is TRBJ1-2, with TRBD1 matching 7 bases. The CDR3 contains 13 residues. The J segment lost 1 base and the V segment lost 6 bases, leaving 2 bases of the junction unmatched. Germline V lookup: CDR1 MNHEY, CDR2 SMNVEV (reference sequence). The CDR3 DNA is TGTGCCAGCAGAGGGACAGTTAACTATGGCTACACCTTC. Amino acids: CASRGTVNYGYTF.

The table lists this clone with a count of one. The chain joins TRBV3-1 (or the pseudogene TRBV3-2) to TRBJ2-7; 9 bases are shared with TRBD2. This CDR3 contains 16 residues. V trimming: 0 bases; J trimming: 0 bases; junction bases outside the gene matches: 3. Germline V gene sequence: CDR1 LGHDT, CDR2 YNNKEL (reference sequence). The CDR3, as DNA: TGTGCCAGCAGCCAAGATATGACTAGCGGCTCCTACGAGCAGTACTTC. Translating it yields CASSQDMTSGSYEQYF.

This clone appeared once. V and J are TRBV19 and TRBJ1-1, with D hard to call. The CDR3 consists of 14 residues. Trimming removed 5 bases from V and 6 bases from J, with 16 bases in between. CDR1 and CDR2 (germline): LNHDA, SQIVND (reference sequence). The chain's CDR3 is CASSGPPESAEAFF. CDR3 DNA sequence: TGTGCCAGTAGTGGCCCCCCTGAAAGCGCTGAAGCTTTCTTT.

The chain carries TRBV15 and TRBJ2-7; 7 bases line up with TRBD2. Germline CDR1 LNHNV, CDR2 YYDKDF (reference sequence). The trim removed 2 bases at V and 4 bases at J, leaving 8 bases unmatched. The CDR3 sequence is 15 residues long. This CDR3 is CATSRQVGGGYEQYF. CDR3 DNA sequence: TGTGCCACCAGCAGACAGGTTGGGGGAGGGTACGAGCAGTACTTC.

J is TRBJ2-2 and V is TRBV3-1 (or the pseudogene TRBV3-2), with 7 positions matching TRBD2. This CDR3 has 17 residues. The V and J ends lost 0 bases and 3 bases, in that order; junction bases with no gene match: 7. Germline-derived CDR1 and CDR2 are LGHDT and YNNKEL (reference sequence). The CDR3 reads CASSQERGLADTGELFF. For the CDR3, the DNA is TGTGCCAGCAGCCAAGAAAGGGGTCTAGCGGACACCGGGGAGCTGTTTTTT.

The chain couples TRBV14 to TRBJ2-7; 7 nucleotides line up with TRBD2. CDR3 size: 18 residues. CDR1 SGHDN and CDR2 FVKESK come from the germline V gene. V gave up 4 bases and J gave up 2 bases; unmatched junction bases: 17. The CDR3 is CASSRDPPLRGRAYEQYF. In DNA, the CDR3 is TGTGCCAGCAGCCGGGACCCCCCTCTTCGCGGGAGAGCCTACGAGCAGTACTTC.

The rearrangement joins TRBV19 to TRBJ1-3; TRBD1 is a possible D gene (5 bases). The ends were cut back, 7 bases at V and 4 bases at J, with 14 bases in the middle. CDR3 length equals 14 residues. Germline values: CDR1 LNHDA, CDR2 SQIVND (reference sequence). The chain's CDR3 is CASTLGTAGNTIYF. Written as DNA, the CDR3 is TGTGCCAGTACGCTCGGGACTGCCGGAAACACCATATATTTT.

In this sample, this clone turned up once. V and J are TRBV30 and TRBJ1-2, with D uncertain. V lost 8 bases to trimming and J lost 1 base, with 14 bases between them. There are 13 residues in the CDR3. CDR1 and CDR2 (germline): GTSNPN, SVGIG (reference sequence). For the CDR3, the DNA is TGTGCCGGATTGACTCAGGATAACTATGGCTACACCTTC. Amino acids: CAGLTQDNYGYTF.

V and J are TRBV5-1 and TRBJ2-5, with TRBD2 as a possible D gene (6 bases). The V end lost 1 base, the J end lost 4 bases, and 14 bases lay between the germline ends. The germline V gene has CDR1 SGHRS and CDR2 YFSETQ. The CDR3 contains 15 residues. This CDR3 reads CASSLTGDVGETQYF. CDR3 nucleotide sequence: TGCGCCAGCAGCTTGACGGGAGACGTTGGAGAGACCCAGTACTTC. Variable domain in full (rest from reference TRBV5-1 and TRBJ2-5): KAGVTQTPRYLIKTRGQQVTLSCSPISGHRSVSWYQQTPGQGLQFLFEYFSETQRNKGNFPGRFSGRQFSNSRSEMNVSTLELGDSALYLCASSLTGDVGETQYFGPGTRLLVL.

The V call is TRBV7-2, the J call TRBJ2-7; 7 bases match TRBD2. V lost 5 bases to trimming and J lost 0 bases; unmatched junction nucleotides: 7. CDR1 and CDR2 (germline): SGHTA, FQGNSA. This CDR3 has 15 amino acids. In nucleotides, the CDR3 is TGTGCCAGCAGCACGAAACTAGCGACCTCCTACGAGCAGTACTTC. Its protein is CASSTKLATSYEQYF.

The V call is TRBV24-1, the J call TRBJ1-2; D ambiguous. The CDR3 is 12 amino acids. Germline V CDR1 and CDR2: KGHDR, SFDVKD. Trimming stripped 4 bases from V and 9 bases from J, with 11 bases between. The CDR3 region is CATSDLGWSYTF. The CDR3 nucleotides are TGTGCCACCAGTGACCTTGGGTGGAGCTACACCTTC.

The chain recombines TRBV9 with TRBJ1-6, with 7 bases that match TRBD1. This CDR3 spans 15 amino acids. After removal of 0 bases from V and 6 bases from J, the junction contained 3 bases not matched to a gene. Germline CDR1 reads SGDLS; CDR2 reads YYNGEE. The CDR3 nucleotides read TGTGCCAGCAGCGTAGGACAGGGTCCTAATTCACCCCTCCACTTT. Protein sequence: CASSVGQGPNSPLHF.

The V call is TRBV5-1, the J call TRBJ1-6; 7 nucleotides agree with TRBD1. The trim removed 4 bases at V and 0 bases at J, leaving 4 bases unmatched. The germline gives CDR1 SGHRS, CDR2 YFSETQ. The CDR3 totals 16 residues. The CDR3 sequence: CASSPGQTSYNSPLHF. The CDR3 DNA reads TGCGCCAGCAGCCCGGGACAGACCTCCTATAATTCACCCCTCCACTTT.

The gene calls are TRBV29-1 and TRBJ1-3; D gene unclear. Trimming left V 7 bases short and J 0 bases short, with 13 bases between. The V gene's germline CDR1 is SQVTM and CDR2 ANQGSEA. The CDR3 has 14 amino acids. The CDR3 sequence: CSANVAHSGNTIYF. CDR3 nucleotide sequence: TGCAGCGCGAACGTGGCCCACTCTGGAAACACCATATATTTT.

This rearrangement joins TRBV9 to TRBJ2-3; tentatively, D is TRBD2 (5 bases). CDR1 SGDLS and CDR2 YYNGEE come from the germline V gene. This CDR3 has 14 amino acids. Trimming took 0 bases from V and 6 from J, leaving 11 bases between them. CDR3 protein: CASSVELAMDTQYF. The DNA of the CDR3 is TGTGCCAGCAGCGTAGAGTTAGCGATGGATACGCAGTATTTT.

This chain connects TRBV7-9 to TRBJ2-1, with TRBD2 matching over 7 bases. The CDR3 is 15 amino acids. The V and J ends lost 0 bases and 8 bases, in that order; junction bases with no gene match: 7. CDR1 SEHNR and CDR2 FQNEAQ come from the germline V gene (reference sequence). DNA of the CDR3: TGTGCCAGCAGCTTAGCGGGAGGGCCGGGGGATGAGCAGTTCTTC. It yields the protein CASSLAGGPGDEQFF.

The chain recombines TRBV28 with TRBJ2-7, with D unclear. Germline V gene lookup returns CDR1 MDHEN and CDR2 SYDVKM. V was cut by 5 bases and J by 3 bases, with 11 bases left in between. There are 13 residues in the CDR3. The CDR3 reads CASSPGRIYEQYF. The CDR3, as DNA: TGTGCCAGCAGTCCCGGACGGATCTACGAGCAGTACTTC.

This chain links TRBV7-2 with TRBJ1-1; the D gene is possibly TRBD1 (5 bases). Trimming stripped 4 bases from V and 5 bases from J, with 20 bases between. CDR1 and CDR2 (germline): SGHTA, FQGNSA. CDR3 length: 16 residues. The DNA for the CDR3 is TGTGCCAGCAGCTCTAGGTTATACACCGGGGGTACTGAAGCTTTCTTT. This sequence encodes CASSSRLYTGGTEAFF.

The gene calls are TRBV9 and TRBJ2-2; no firm D call. The CDR3 consists of 16 residues. Germline V gene data show CDR1 as SGDLS and CDR2 as YYNGEE. With 4 bases removed from V and 1 base from J, the gap between germline ends came to 14 bases. The CDR3 loop reads CASSSPFGGNTGELFF. As DNA, the CDR3 is TGTGCCAGCAGCTCCCCTTTTGGCGGGAACACCGGGGAGCTGTTTTTT.

This sequence joins TRBV19 and TRBJ1-5; D unclear. Germline V gene sequence: CDR1 LNHDA, CDR2 SQIVND (reference sequence). Trimming pared 5 bases from V and 1 base from J, leaving 12 bases between. CDR3 length equals 15 residues. CDR3 DNA sequence: TGTGCCAGTAGTCCCTACCCTGGGAGCAATCAGCCCCAGCATTTT. This codes for CASSPYPGSNQPQHF.